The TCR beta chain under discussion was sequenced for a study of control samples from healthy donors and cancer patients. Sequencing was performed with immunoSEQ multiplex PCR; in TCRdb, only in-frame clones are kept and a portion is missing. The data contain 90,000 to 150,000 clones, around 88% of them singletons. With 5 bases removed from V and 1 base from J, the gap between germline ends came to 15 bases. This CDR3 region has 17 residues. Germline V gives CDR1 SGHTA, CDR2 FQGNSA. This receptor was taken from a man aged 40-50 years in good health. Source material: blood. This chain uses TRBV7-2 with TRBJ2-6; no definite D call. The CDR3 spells CASSNPGLGSGANVLTF. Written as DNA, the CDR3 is TGTGCCAGCAGCAACCCTGGGTTGGGATCTGGGGCCAACGTCCTGACTTTC.